A single sample gave rise to the 30 T cell receptor beta chains below, sequenced in a study of shared clonotypes between healthy human individuals. Here immunoSEQ multiplex PCR was the method, and the copy in TCRdb shows in-frame clones only, minus some. Of fewer than 650,000 clones listed, around three quarters are singletons. Material for sequencing was PBMCs. All receptors derive from a woman in her thirties or forties in good health. Some clones in this sample may be carry-over from other donors' samples.

The genes are TRBV5-4 and TRBJ2-5, with no clear D. This CDR3 spans 13 amino acids. CDR1 is SGHNT, CDR2 YYREEE, per germline (reference sequence). The V and J ends lost 0 bases and 1 base respectively, with 4 bases between them. The chain's CDR3 is CASSLAAQETQYF. The CDR3 DNA is TGTGCCAGCAGCTTGGCTGCCCAAGAGACCCAGTACTTC.

This chain uses TRBV27 with TRBJ2-7; D call uncertain. The ends were cut back, 5 bases at V and 7 bases at J, with 9 bases in the middle. Per germline, CDR1 MNHEY and CDR2 SMNVEV (reference sequence). The CDR3 runs 11 residues. CDR3 sequence (DNA): TGTGCCAGCAGTAACCTCGGGGAGCAGTACTTC. Its translation is CASSNLGEQYF.

This chain connects TRBV7-3 to TRBJ2-7; TRBD2 is a possible D gene (5 bases). Looked up from germline, CDR1 is SGHTA and CDR2 is FQGTGA. The V and J ends lost 0 bases and 0 bases respectively, with 12 bases between them. This CDR3 spans 16 amino acids. This CDR3 is CASSLTGSVPSYEQYF. CDR3 in DNA: TGTGCCAGCAGCTTAACTGGTAGCGTACCCTCCTACGAGCAGTACTTC.

The chain joins TRBV10-3 to TRBJ1-2; weak D call: TRBD1 (6 bases). Germline CDR1 ENHRY, CDR2 SYGVKD. The germline V and J ends were trimmed by 6 bases and 0 bases, with 14 bases remaining between them. The CDR3 consists of 15 residues. CDR3 loop: CAISIRDNPNYGYTF. CDR3 DNA sequence: TGTGCCATCAGCATCCGGGACAACCCTAACTATGGCTACACCTTC.

About this clone: A much larger clone is a single base away; this may be a read error. V and J are TRBV2 and TRBJ2-5; 8 nucleotides agree with TRBD1. The J call may be wrong; the DNA end is better matched by TRBJ2-7. The length of the CDR3 is 15 residues. Germline loops: CDR1 SNHLY, CDR2 FYNNEI. In nucleotides, the CDR3 is TGTGCCAGCAGCATCGACAGGGGAATCTCCTACGAGCAGTACTTC. Protein: CASSIDRGISYEQYF.

The J gene is TRBJ1-1, the V gene TRBV5-6; D is unresolved. Trimming took off 4 bases at V and 5 bases at J, with 12 bases between the two ends. The germline V gene encodes CDR1 SGHDT and CDR2 YYEEEE. The CDR3 runs 13 residues. The CDR3 DNA sequence: TGTGCCAGCAGCACCGTAGCGGGTACTGAAGCTTTCTTT. This translates into CASSTVAGTEAFF.

On this clone: Possible read error: a much larger clone is one base away. Additional DNA sequences in this sample encode the identical CDR3. This rearrangement joins TRBV28 to TRBJ1-2, with D possibly matching TRBD1 (5 bases). This CDR3 has 13 residues. Germline CDR1 is MDHEN and CDR2 is SYDVKM. CDR3 sequence: CATSIRQLYGYTF. CDR3 nucleotides: TGCGCCACCAGCATCCGACAGCTCTATGGCTACACCTTC.

The V gene is TRBV19, the J gene TRBJ2-2, with a possible D match to TRBD2 (6 bases). This CDR3 is built from 15 residues. Germline V CDR1 and CDR2: LNHDA, SQIVND (reference sequence). V was pared by 6 bases and J by 5 bases, with 16 bases between. CDR3 in amino acids: CASRTASAGTGELFF. CDR3 sequence (DNA): TGTGCCAGTAGGACCGCTAGCGCGGGGACCGGGGAGCTGTTTTTT. The full variable domain, its missing parts supplied by reference TRBV19 and TRBJ2-2, is DGGITQSPKYLFRKEGQNVTLSCEQNLNHDAMYWYRQDPGQGLRLIYYSQIVNDFQKGDIAEGYSVSREKKESFPLTVTSAQKNPTAFYLCASRTASAGTGELFFGEGSRLTVL.

The rearrangement links TRBV19 to TRBJ2-7, with 9 bases that match TRBD1. V shed 4 bases and J 3 bases; nucleotides not matched to a gene: 4. This CDR3 is 14 amino acids long. Per germline, CDR1 LNHDA and CDR2 SQIVND (reference sequence). The CDR3 DNA follows: TGTGCCAGTAGTACGGACAGGGGCCGCTACGAGCAGTACTTC. Protein: CASSTDRGRYEQYF.

Of note for this clone: A far larger clone is a single base away, which makes a read error likely. The chain links TRBV10-1 to TRBJ2-7, with TRBD2 as a possible D gene (7 bases). Germline V gives CDR1 WNHNN, CDR2 SYGVQD (reference sequence). The CDR3 has 15 residues. The CDR3 DNA follows: TGCGCCAGCAGTGAGTCGGGCGGGGGCTTCGGTGAGCAGTGCTTC. Amino acid sequence: CASSESGGGFGEQCF.

Remarks on this clone: This may come from a read error, since a much larger clone is one base off. The chain links TRBV2 to TRBJ1-2; possible D gene TRBD1, 5 bases. V was cut by 5 bases and J by 3 bases, with 10 bases left in between. In germline, CDR1 is SNHLY, CDR2 FYNNEI. The CDR3 totals 13 residues. The CDR3 is CASSPGKDYGYTF. The CDR3 region has the DNA TGTGCCAGCAGTCCAGGGAAGGACTATGGCTACACCTTC.

This clone turned up a few times. The chain has TRBV5-1 and TRBJ1-1; no definite D call. Trimming stripped 4 bases from V and 1 base from J, with 8 bases between. The CDR3 has 13 amino acids. Germline assignment: CDR1 SGHRS and CDR2 YFSETQ. The CDR3 DNA sequence: TGCGCCAGCAGCCAACAAGGGAACACTGAAGCTTTCTTT. Protein: CASSQQGNTEAFF.

The chain uses TRBV27 and TRBJ2-3, with a weak D call TRBD2 (5 bases). Germline CDR1 reads MNHEY; CDR2 reads SMNVEV (reference sequence). The CDR3 has 14 amino acids. The V end lost 5 bases, the J end lost 10 bases, and 19 bases lay between the germline ends. The chain's CDR3 is CASSHHLASQSQYF. The CDR3 coding sequence is TGTGCCAGCAGTCACCACTTGGCTAGCCAATCGCAGTATTTT.

This sequence joins TRBV6-1 and TRBJ2-2, with D tentatively TRBD1 or TRBD2 (5 bases each). The CDR3 has 13 amino acids. V was shortened by 0 bases and J by 7 bases, with 6 bases between the two germline ends. Germline V gives CDR1 MNHNS, CDR2 SASEGT. The CDR3 DNA reads TGTGCCAGCAGTGAAGCGAGGGGCGGGGAGCTGTTTTTT. This codes for CASSEARGGELFF.

J is TRBJ2-6 and V is TRBV7-2; D not certain. Germline V gives CDR1 SGHTA, CDR2 FQGNSA. V lost 5 bases and J 0 bases, leaving 2 bases between the germline ends. There are 13 residues in the CDR3. DNA for the CDR3: TGTGCCAGCAGCCCCTCTGGGGCCAACGTCCTGACTTTC. It translates to CASSPSGANVLTF.

CDR3 bases: TGTGCCAGCAGCTTACGGGGGGGGTTCTCCTACGAGCAGTACTTC. This encodes CASSLRGGFSYEQYF. This sequence joins TRBV7-8 and TRBJ2-7, with TRBD2 matching over 8 bases. The CDR3 is 15 amino acids. V lost 2 bases to trimming and J lost 0 bases; unmatched junction nucleotides: 3. The germline gives CDR1 SGHVS, CDR2 FQNEAQ.

The chain links TRBV5-4 to TRBJ2-5; possibly TRBD1 for D (6 bases). The length of the CDR3 is 15 residues. The germline V gene encodes CDR1 SGHNT and CDR2 YYREEE (reference sequence). Trimming took 3 bases from V and 4 from J, leaving 16 bases between them. CDR3 in amino acids: CASSSGGRGPETQYF. DNA for the CDR3: TGTGCCAGCAGCTCAGGCGGCAGGGGCCCAGAGACCCAGTACTTC.

The V call is TRBV18, the J call TRBJ2-3; TRBD2 matches at 10 bases. CDR1 is KGHSH, CDR2 LQKENI, per germline. The CDR3 has 15 amino acids. Trimming took 5 bases from V and 5 from J; bases not matched to a gene: 7. The CDR3 is CASSELAGGLDTQYF. DNA for the CDR3: TGTGCCAGCTCAGAATTAGCGGGAGGCCTAGATACGCAGTATTTT.

The chain joins TRBV11-2 to TRBJ2-5; D gene ambiguous. CDR1 is SGHAT and CDR2 is FQNNGV in the germline V gene. There are 11 residues in the CDR3. Trimming left V 5 bases short and J 5 bases short, with 6 bases between. DNA of the CDR3: TGTGCCAGCAGCCCGACGGAGACCCAGTACTTC. This translates into CASSPTETQYF.

The count of this clone is one. This chain connects TRBV7-9 to TRBJ2-5, with D perhaps matching TRBD2 (5 bases). The CDR3 sequence is 17 residues long. Germline values: CDR1 SEHNR, CDR2 FQNEAQ (reference sequence). V dropped 4 bases and J dropped 2 bases, with 20 bases sitting between them. The CDR3 is CASSSNTGLVPQETQYF. CDR3 nucleotide sequence: TGTGCCAGCAGCTCGAACACTGGACTTGTACCTCAAGAGACCCAGTACTTC.

The V gene is TRBV28, the J gene TRBJ2-7; 10 bases are a match to TRBD2. Looked up from germline, CDR1 is MDHEN and CDR2 is SYDVKM. J gave up 0 bases and V 3 bases, and 5 bases lay outside the gene matches. CDR3 length: 16 amino acids. CDR3 sequence reads: CASSFLPSGSSYEQYF. CDR3 coding DNA: TGTGCCAGCAGTTTTTTGCCTAGCGGGAGCTCCTACGAGCAGTACTTC.

The rearrangement joins TRBV6-6 to TRBJ2-1; D gene unclear. V was trimmed by 10 bases and J by 3 bases, leaving 13 bases between them. The CDR3 is 13 amino acids. Germline V gene data show CDR1 as MNHNY and CDR2 as SVGAGI (reference sequence). CDR3 nucleotides: TGTGCCACCTCGAAAATCGGCTACAATGAGCAGTTCTTC. This gives the protein CATSKIGYNEQFF.

The gene calls are TRBV7-3 and TRBJ2-3; D possibly matches TRBD1 or TRBD2 (5 bases each). Looked up from germline, CDR1 is SGHTA and CDR2 is FQGTGA. V lost 2 bases and J lost 0, with 9 bases in between. The CDR3 length is 15 residues. The CDR3 loop reads CASSLYGGSTDTQYF. The CDR3, as DNA: TGTGCCAGCAGCTTATATGGGGGAAGCACAGATACGCAGTATTTT.

This clone was picked up one time. The chain joins TRBV28 to TRBJ1-6; D may be TRBD1 (5 bases). V lost 6 bases and J 10 bases, leaving 19 bases between the germline ends. The CDR3 consists of 15 residues. Germline loops: CDR1 MDHEN, CDR2 SYDVKM. The CDR3 DNA sequence: TGTGCCAGCAGGGGTCCTCAGGGAGAATGGTCACCCCTCCACTTT. Its protein product is CASRGPQGEWSPLHF. Drawing the rest from reference TRBV28 and TRBJ1-6, the complete variable domain is DVKVTQSSRYLVKRTGEKVFLECVQDMDHENMFWYRQDPGLGLRLIYFSYDVKMKEKGDIPEGYSVSREKKERFSLILESASTNQTSMYLCASRGPQGEWSPLHFGNGTRLTVT.

The rearrangement uses TRBV30 and TRBJ1-5, with TRBD1 identical over 9 bases. Germline trimming cut 5 bases from V and 4 bases from J; bases unmatched to any gene: 6. The CDR3 sequence is 14 residues long. Germline V CDR1 and CDR2: GTSNPN, SVGIG (reference sequence). The CDR3 bases are TGTGCCTGGGGCACACAGGGGGCGAATCAGCCCCAGCATTTT. As protein: CAWGTQGANQPQHF.

The chain uses TRBV2 and TRBJ2-2; D may match TRBD1 or TRBD2 (6 bases each). CDR3 length: 14 amino acids. Trimming pared 7 bases from V and 4 bases from J, leaving 13 bases between. Germline CDR1 SNHLY, CDR2 FYNNEI. In nucleotides, the CDR3 is TGTGCCAGCAAGGGGGGCAGGGCCACCGGGGAGCTGTTTTTT. Translated: CASKGGRATGELFF.

V gene TRBV5-8 combines with J gene TRBJ2-7, with 7 positions matching TRBD2. Germline loops: CDR1 SGHTS, CDR2 YDEGEE. With V trimmed by 4 bases and J by 5 bases, 18 bases remained unmatched. The CDR3 runs 17 residues. In nucleotides, the CDR3 is TGTGCCAGCAGCGCCTGGCAATTGCGGGAGCCGGAGGACGAGCAGTACTTC. As protein: CASSAWQLREPEDEQYF.

This chain uses TRBV6-1 with TRBJ2-5, with 7 nucleotides matching TRBD2. The J call may be mistaken, given a closer DNA end match to TRBJ2-7. The germline V gene has CDR1 MNHNS and CDR2 SASEGT. The length of the CDR3 is 13 residues. CDR3 DNA sequence: TGTGCCAGCAGTGAAGGGGACTACTACGAGCAGTACTTC. This translates into CASSEGDYYEQYF.

The chain is built from TRBV7-8 and TRBJ2-1; D ambiguous. Germline V CDR1 and CDR2: SGHVS, FQNEAQ. This CDR3 has 14 residues. The V end lost 5 bases, the J end lost 4 bases, and 12 bases lay between the germline ends. CDR3 region: CASSPGATYNEQFF. The DNA for the CDR3 is TGTGCCAGCAGCCCTGGAGCTACATACAATGAGCAGTTCTTC.

This clone was seen just once. This rearrangement joins TRBV2 to TRBJ1-4; D uncertain. This CDR3 has 13 residues. Germline values: CDR1 SNHLY, CDR2 FYNNEI. V was trimmed by 2 bases and J by 8 bases, leaving 9 bases between them. The CDR3 nucleotides read TGTGCCAGCAGTGAACGGCAGGCCGAAAAACTGTTTTTT. This gives the protein CASSERQAEKLFF. Based on the CDR3 plus reference TRBV2 and TRBJ1-4, the full variable domain is EPEVTQTPSHQVTQMGQEVILRCVPISNHLYFYWYRQILGQKVEFLVSFYNNEISEKSEIFDDQFSVERPDGSNFTLKIRSTKLEDSAMYFCASSERQAEKLFFGSGTQLSVL.